The clone carrying this TCR beta chain occurred once. What it binds is not known. Profiled with immunoSEQ multiplex PCR; TCRdb holds only in-frame clones, not every one. The repertoire holds tens of thousands of clones, 90% to 95% seen once, with 0.4% to 0.55% in the top ten. This specimen belongs to a study of OX40 agonist ivuxolimab in advanced cancers. Across the whole study: Patients receiving dose escalation had hepatocellular carcinoma, melanoma, renal cell or head and neck cancer. Whole-study results and caveats: Relative to CD4+, CD8+ T cells held more expanded clones on average.

The CDR3 totals 13 residues. Germline CDR1 LNHDA, CDR2 SQIVND (reference sequence). V was pared by 5 bases and J by 4 bases, with 3 bases of the junction left unmatched. The specimen was CD4+ or CD8+ T cells sorted from blood, collected in a trial of the OX40 agonist ivuxolimab. The rearrangement joins TRBV19 to TRBJ2-3; 7 bases fit TRBD2. The TCR was taken from an adult with an advanced solid tumor such as melanoma, head and neck, liver or kidney cancer. The CDR3 bases are TGTGCCAGTAGTCGGGGGGTTGCAGATACGCAGTATTTT. Its protein is CASSRGVADTQYF.